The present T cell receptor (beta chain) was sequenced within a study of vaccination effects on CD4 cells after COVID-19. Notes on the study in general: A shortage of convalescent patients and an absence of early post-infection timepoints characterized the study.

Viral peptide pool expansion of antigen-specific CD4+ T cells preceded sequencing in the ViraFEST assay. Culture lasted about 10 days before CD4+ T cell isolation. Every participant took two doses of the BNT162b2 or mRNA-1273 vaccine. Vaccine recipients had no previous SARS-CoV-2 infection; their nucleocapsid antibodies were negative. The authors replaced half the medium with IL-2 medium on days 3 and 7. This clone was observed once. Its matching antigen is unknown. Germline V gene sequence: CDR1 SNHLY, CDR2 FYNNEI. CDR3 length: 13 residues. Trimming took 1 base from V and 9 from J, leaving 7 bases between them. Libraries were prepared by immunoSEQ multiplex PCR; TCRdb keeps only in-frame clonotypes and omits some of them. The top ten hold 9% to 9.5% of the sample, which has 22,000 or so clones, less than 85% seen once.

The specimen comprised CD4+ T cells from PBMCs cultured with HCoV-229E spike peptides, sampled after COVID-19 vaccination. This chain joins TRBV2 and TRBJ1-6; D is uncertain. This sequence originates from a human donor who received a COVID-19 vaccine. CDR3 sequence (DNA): TGTGCCAGCAGTGAAGAGCGGGGTTCACCCCTCCACTTT. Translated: CASSEERGSPLHF.